This TCR beta chain stems from a study of blood T cells in healthy people across ages. A J-beta primer mix and a sample-barcoded 5' primer were used in a second PCR of roughly 6 to 11 cycles. Each TCR beta cDNA got a 12-nucleotide random molecular identifier. TCRdb re-analysed the 5' RACE reads in MiXCR, keeping a single row per CDR3 protein. The sample carries 2 million or so distinct CDR3 sequences, about 50% recorded once. Isolated PBMCs totaled at least 7 million in each sample. With regard to this clonotype: No antigen is known for it.

The germline V gene encodes CDR1 ENHRY and CDR2 SYGVKD. J lost 4 bases, V lost 9 bases, and 5 bases had no gene match. CDR3 size: 14 residues. Study conclusions and caveats: In long-lived donors, naive CD4+ cell counts and diversity exceeded those of aged donors.

The rearrangement links TRBV10-3 to TRBJ2-1, with 11 positions matching TRBD2. This sequence originates from a woman aged 40 to 55 in good health. Sequences were obtained from blood. CDR3 sequence reads: CAISSGGQYNEQFF. The CDR3 DNA is TGTGCCATTTCTAGCGGGGGGCAGTACAATGAGCAGTTCTTC.